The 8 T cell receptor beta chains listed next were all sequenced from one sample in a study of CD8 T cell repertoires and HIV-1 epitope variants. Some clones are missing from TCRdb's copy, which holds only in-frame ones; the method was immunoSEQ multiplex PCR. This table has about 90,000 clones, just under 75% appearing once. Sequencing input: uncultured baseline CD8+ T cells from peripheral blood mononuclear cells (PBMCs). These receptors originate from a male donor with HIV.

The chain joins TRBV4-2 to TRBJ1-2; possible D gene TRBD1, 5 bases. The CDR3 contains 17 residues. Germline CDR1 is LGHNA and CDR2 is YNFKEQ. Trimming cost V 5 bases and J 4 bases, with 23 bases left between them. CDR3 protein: CASSTGTAARRSYGYTF. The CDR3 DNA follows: TGTGCCAGCAGCACCGGGACCGCGGCAAGACGGTCCTATGGCTACACCTTC.

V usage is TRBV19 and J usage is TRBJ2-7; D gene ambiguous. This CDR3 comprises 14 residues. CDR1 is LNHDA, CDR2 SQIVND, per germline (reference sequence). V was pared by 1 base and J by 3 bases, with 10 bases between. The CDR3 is CASSIGSLGYEQYF. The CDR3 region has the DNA TGTGCCAGTAGTATAGGCTCCCTCGGCTACGAGCAGTACTTC.

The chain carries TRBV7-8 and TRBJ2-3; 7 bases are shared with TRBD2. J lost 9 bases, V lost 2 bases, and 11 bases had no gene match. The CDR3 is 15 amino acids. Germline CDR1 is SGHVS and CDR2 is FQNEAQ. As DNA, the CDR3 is TGTGCCAGCAGCTTATTTGGCGGGACTACTCGAACGCAGTATTTT. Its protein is CASSLFGGTTRTQYF. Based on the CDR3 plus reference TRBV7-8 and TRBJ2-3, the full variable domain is GAGVSQSPRYKVAKRGQDVALRCDPISGHVSLFWYQQALGQGPEFLTYFQNEAQLDKSGLPSDRFFAERPEGSVSTLKIQRTQQEDSAVYLCASSLFGGTTRTQYFGPGTRLTVL.

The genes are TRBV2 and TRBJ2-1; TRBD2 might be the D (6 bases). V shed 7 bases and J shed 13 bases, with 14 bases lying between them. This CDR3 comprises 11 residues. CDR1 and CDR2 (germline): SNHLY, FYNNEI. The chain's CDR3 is CASKETGVQFF. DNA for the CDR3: TGTGCCAGCAAGGAAACGGGAGTTCAGTTCTTC.

CDR3 nucleotides: TGTGCCAGCAGGGGACTAGCGATTTACGAGCAGTACTTC. It specifies CASRGLAIYEQYF. The gene calls are TRBV27 and TRBJ2-7; 10 nucleotides agree with TRBD2. Per the germline V gene, CDR1 is MNHEY and CDR2 is SMNVEV (reference sequence). The CDR3 length is 13 residues. V was pared by 6 bases and J by 4 bases, with 3 bases of the junction left unmatched.

DNA for the CDR3: TGTGCCTGGTCGGGGGGGACCTATGGCTACACCTTC. This encodes CAWSGGTYGYTF. The rearrangement links TRBV30 to TRBJ1-2, with D possibly matching TRBD1 (5 bases). Trimming shortened V by 5 bases and J by 4 bases, and 11 bases separated the two germline ends. Germline values: CDR1 GTSNPN, CDR2 SVGIG (reference sequence). This CDR3 has 12 residues.

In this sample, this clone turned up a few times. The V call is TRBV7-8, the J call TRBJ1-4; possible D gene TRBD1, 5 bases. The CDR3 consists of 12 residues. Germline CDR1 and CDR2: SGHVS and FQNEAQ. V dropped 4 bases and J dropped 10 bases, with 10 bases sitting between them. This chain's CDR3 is CASSSQEGKLFF. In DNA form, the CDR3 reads TGTGCCAGCAGCTCACAGGAGGGAAAACTGTTTTTT.

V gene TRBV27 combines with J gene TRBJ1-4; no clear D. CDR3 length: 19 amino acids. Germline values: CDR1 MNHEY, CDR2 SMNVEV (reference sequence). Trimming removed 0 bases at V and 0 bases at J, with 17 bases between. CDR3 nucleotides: TGTGCCAGCAGTTTATCAGGCGCTCTAGAGGGAGCAACTAATGAAAAACTGTTTTTT. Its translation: CASSLSGALEGATNEKLFF.